This entry describes one T cell receptor beta chain. Its antigen is unidentified. The record originates from a study of PD-1 blockade in classical Hodgkin lymphoma. Whole-study results and caveats: At baseline, newly diagnosed patients reportedly showed less TCR diversity than healthy donors. Underlying causes for the observed repertoire differences were not defined, possibly disease activity or prior therapy. Baseline diversity resembling that of newly diagnosed patients was seen in complete responders.

Measured with immunoSEQ multiplex PCR; TCRdb has only the in-frame clones, and not every one. The sample comprises tens of thousands of clones, 83% of which are singletons, and over 15% rests with the top ten. Time point described: cycle 4 day 1 (C4D1), after five to seven weeks of nivolumab. All the patients suffered relapse after autologous stem cell transplantation, and brentuximab vedotin exposure differed. From germline, CDR1 is SEHNR and CDR2 FQNEAQ (reference sequence). The CDR3 extends over 14 amino acids. V lost 5 bases to trimming and J lost 7 bases; unmatched junction nucleotides: 7. This receptor was obtained from a human donor with classical Hodgkin lymphoma. The rearrangement uses TRBV7-9 and TRBJ1-2; 10 bases are shared with TRBD1. This sample comprised peripheral blood mononuclear cells (PBMCs), obtained before the fourth cycle of nivolumab. CDR3 sequence reads: CASSPDRGQFGYTF. The CDR3 DNA sequence: TGTGCCAGCAGCCCAGACAGGGGGCAGTTTGGCTACACCTTC. The whole variable domain, filled in from reference TRBV7-9 and TRBJ1-2, reads DTGVSQNPRHKITKRGQNVTFRCDPISEHNRLYWYRQTLGQGPEFLTYFQNEAQLEKSRLLSDRFSAERPKGSFSTLEIQRTEQGDSAMYLCASSPDRGQFGYTFGSGTRLTVV.